This T cell receptor (beta chain) came from a study of a mutant IDH1 vaccine in newly diagnosed glioma. A note on this clone: Its cognate antigen is unknown.

The ends lost 6 bases at V and 0 bases at J; junction bases unmatched: 2. CDR3 size: 13 residues. The germline gives CDR1 KGHSH, CDR2 LQKENI. Overall study findings and caveats: Apparently, pseudoprogression bore no relation to changes among the top peripheral T cell clonotypes.

Time point of the sample: week 35, safety follow-up. Topical imiquimod accompanied each vaccine dose, which consisted of 300 ug of mutant IDH1 20-mer peptide. Astrocytomas found in donors were new, WHO grade 3 or 4, IDH1-mutant and ATRX-lost. This table comes from immunoSEQ multiplex PCR, and its TCRdb copy is limited to in-frame clones, with some not included. Of about 56,000 clones listed, about nine tenths are singletons. The V and J genes are TRBV18 and TRBJ2-7, with 7 bases matching TRBD2. This receptor was identified in a man in his forties or fifties with glioma. The source was PBMCs, collected from a glioma patient whose treatment included an IDH1 peptide vaccine. The DNA of the CDR3 is TGTGCCAGCTCGCGGGAGAGCTCCTACGAGCAGTACTTC. Translating it yields CASSRESSYEQYF.